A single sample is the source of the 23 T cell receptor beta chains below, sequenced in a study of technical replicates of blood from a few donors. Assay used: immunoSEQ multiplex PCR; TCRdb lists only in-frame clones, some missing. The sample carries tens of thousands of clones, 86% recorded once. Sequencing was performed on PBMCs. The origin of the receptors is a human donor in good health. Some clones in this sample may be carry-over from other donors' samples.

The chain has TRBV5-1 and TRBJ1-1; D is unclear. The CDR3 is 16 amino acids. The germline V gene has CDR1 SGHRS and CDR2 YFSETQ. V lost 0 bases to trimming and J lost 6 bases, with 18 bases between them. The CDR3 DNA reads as TGCGCCAGCAGCTTGGGTTTGGCCTTTGGAGGTTCTGAAGCTTTCTTT. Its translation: CASSLGLAFGGSEAFF.

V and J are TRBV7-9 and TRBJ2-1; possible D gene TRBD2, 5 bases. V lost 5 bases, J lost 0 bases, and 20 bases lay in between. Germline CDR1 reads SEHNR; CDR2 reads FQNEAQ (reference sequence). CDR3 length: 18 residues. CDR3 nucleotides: TGTGCCAGCAGCCATGGTATTGACGGCGGGTCCTCCTACAATGAGCAGTTCTTC. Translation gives CASSHGIDGGSSYNEQFF.

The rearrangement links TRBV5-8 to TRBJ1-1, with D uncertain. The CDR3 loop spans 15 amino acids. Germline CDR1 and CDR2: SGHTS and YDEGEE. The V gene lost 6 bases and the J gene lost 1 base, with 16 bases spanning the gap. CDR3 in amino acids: CASNPSPRGNTEAFF. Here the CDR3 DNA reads TGTGCCAGCAATCCCTCCCCACGGGGGAACACTGAAGCTTTCTTT.

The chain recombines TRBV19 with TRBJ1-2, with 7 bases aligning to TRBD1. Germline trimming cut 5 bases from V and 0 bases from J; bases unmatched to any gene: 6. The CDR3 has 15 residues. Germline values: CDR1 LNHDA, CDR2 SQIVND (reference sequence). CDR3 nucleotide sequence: TGTGCCAGTAGTCTCAGGGACAGAGCTAACTATGGCTACACCTTC. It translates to CASSLRDRANYGYTF. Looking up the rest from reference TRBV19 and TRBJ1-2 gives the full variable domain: DGGITQSPKYLFRKEGQNVTLSCEQNLNHDAMYWYRQDPGQGLRLIYYSQIVNDFQKGDIAEGYSVSREKKESFPLTVTSAQKNPTAFYLCASSLRDRANYGYTFGSGTRLTVV.

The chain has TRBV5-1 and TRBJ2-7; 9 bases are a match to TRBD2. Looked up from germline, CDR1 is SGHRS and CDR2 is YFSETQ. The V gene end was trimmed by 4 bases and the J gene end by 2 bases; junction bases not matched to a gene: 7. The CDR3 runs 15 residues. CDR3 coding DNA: TGCGCCAGCAGCCCGTGGGGCGGGGGGGCCTACGAGCAGTACTTC. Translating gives CASSPWGGGAYEQYF. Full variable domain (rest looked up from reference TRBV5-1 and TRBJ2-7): KAGVTQTPRYLIKTRGQQVTLSCSPISGHRSVSWYQQTPGQGLQFLFEYFSETQRNKGNFPGRFSGRQFSNSRSEMNVSTLELGDSALYLCASSPWGGGAYEQYFGPGTRLTVT.

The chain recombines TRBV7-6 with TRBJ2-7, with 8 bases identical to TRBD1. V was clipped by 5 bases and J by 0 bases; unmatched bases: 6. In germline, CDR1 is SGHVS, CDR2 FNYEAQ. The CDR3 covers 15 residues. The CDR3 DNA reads TGTGCCAGCAGCGTAGACAGGGGACTCTCCTACGAGCAGTACTTC. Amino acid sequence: CASSVDRGLSYEQYF.

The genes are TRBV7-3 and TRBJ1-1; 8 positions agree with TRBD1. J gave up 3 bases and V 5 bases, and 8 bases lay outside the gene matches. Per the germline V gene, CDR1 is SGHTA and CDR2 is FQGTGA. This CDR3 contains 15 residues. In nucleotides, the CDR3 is TGTGCCAGCAGCGAACAGGGGGGGTTGTACACTGAAGCTTTCTTT. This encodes CASSEQGGLYTEAFF.

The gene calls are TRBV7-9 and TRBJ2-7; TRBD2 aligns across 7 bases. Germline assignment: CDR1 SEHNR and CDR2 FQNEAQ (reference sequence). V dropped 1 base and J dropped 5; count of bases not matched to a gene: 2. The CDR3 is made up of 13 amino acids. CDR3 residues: CASSLDGGDEQYF. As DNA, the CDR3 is TGTGCCAGCAGCTTAGATGGGGGGGACGAGCAGTACTTC.

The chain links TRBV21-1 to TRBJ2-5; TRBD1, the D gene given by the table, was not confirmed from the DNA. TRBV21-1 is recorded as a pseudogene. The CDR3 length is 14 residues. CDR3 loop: CASSLQGAQVTQYF. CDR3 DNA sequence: TGTGCCAGCAGCTTACAGGGGGCGCAGGTGACCCAGTACTTC.

CDR3 protein: CASSPNTQTPIYF. The DNA of the CDR3 is TGTGCCAGCTCACCAAACACCCAAACACCCATATATTTT. This sequence joins TRBV18 and TRBJ1-3; the D is unclear. V was clipped by 2 bases and J by 11 bases, with 13 bases between them. The CDR3 consists of 13 residues. Germline V gene data show CDR1 as KGHSH and CDR2 as LQKENI.

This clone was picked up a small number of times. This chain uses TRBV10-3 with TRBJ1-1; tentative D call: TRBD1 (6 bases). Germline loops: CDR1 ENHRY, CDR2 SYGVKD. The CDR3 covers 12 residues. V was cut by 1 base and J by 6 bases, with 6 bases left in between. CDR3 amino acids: CAISEWGPEAFF. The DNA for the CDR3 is TGTGCCATCAGTGAGTGGGGGCCTGAAGCTTTCTTT.

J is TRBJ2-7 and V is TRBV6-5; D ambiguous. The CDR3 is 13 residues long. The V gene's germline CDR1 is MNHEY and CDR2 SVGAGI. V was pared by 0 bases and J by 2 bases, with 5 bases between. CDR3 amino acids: CASSYSSAYEQYF. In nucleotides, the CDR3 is TGTGCCAGCAGTTACTCCTCGGCCTACGAGCAGTACTTC.

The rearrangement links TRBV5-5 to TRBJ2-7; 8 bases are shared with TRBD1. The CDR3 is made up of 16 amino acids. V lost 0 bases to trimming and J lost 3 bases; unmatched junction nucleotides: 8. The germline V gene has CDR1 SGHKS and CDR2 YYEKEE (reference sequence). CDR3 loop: CASSLGPGQVVYEQYF. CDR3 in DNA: TGTGCCAGCAGCTTGGGTCCGGGACAGGTCGTCTACGAGCAGTACTTC.

The CDR3 DNA sequence: TGTGCCAGCAGCCAAGGAGGAGCTGGGTCTAGCCACTCCTACGAGCAGTACTTC. Translated: CASSQGGAGSSHSYEQYF. The chain couples TRBV4-2 to TRBJ2-5; TRBD2 is a possible D gene (5 bases). Near its end, the DNA agrees better with TRBJ2-7, so the J call may be wrong. The length of the CDR3 is 18 residues. Germline V gene sequence: CDR1 LGHNA, CDR2 YNFKEQ.

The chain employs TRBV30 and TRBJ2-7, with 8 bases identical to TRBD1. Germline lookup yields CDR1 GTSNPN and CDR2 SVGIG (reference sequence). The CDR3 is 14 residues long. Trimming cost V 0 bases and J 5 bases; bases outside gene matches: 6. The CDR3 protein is CAWSVRTGSNEQYF. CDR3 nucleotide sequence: TGTGCCTGGAGTGTACGGACAGGGTCCAACGAGCAGTACTTC.

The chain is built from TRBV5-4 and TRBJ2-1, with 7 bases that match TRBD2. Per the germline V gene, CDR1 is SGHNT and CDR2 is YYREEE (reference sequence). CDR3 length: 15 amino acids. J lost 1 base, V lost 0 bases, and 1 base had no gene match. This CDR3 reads CASSLGGGSYNEQFF. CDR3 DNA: TGTGCCAGCAGCTTGGGCGGGGGTTCCTACAATGAGCAGTTCTTC.

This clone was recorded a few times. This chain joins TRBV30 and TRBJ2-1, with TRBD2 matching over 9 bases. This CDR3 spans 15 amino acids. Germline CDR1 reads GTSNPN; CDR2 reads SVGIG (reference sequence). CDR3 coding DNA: TGTGCTGAGACACCCCAGGGACTAGCAGTCAATGAGCAGTTCTTC. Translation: CAETPQGLAVNEQFF. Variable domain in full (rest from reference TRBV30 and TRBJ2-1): SQTIHQWPATLVQPVGSPLSLECTVEGTSNPNLYWYRQAAGRGLQLLFYSVGIGQISSEVPQNLSASRPQDRQFILSSKKLLLSDSGFYLCAETPQGLAVNEQFFGPGTRLTVL.

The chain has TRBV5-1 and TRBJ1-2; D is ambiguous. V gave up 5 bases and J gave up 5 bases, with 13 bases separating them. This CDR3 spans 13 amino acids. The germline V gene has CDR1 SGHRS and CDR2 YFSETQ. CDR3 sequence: CASSYGSLYGYTF. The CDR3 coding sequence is TGCGCCAGCAGTTACGGGAGCCTTTATGGCTACACCTTC.

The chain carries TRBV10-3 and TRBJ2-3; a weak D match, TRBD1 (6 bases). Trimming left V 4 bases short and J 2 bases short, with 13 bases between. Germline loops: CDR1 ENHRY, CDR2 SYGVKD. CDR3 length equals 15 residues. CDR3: CAISVNRATTDTQYF. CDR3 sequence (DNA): TGTGCCATCAGTGTGAACAGGGCGACCACAGATACGCAGTATTTT.

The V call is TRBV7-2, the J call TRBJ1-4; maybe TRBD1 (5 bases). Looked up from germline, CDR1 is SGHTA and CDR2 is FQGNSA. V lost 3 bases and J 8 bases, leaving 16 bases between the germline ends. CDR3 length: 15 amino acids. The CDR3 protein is CASSLGGQGWEKLFF. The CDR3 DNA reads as TGTGCCAGCAGCTTGGGTGGTCAGGGTTGGGAAAAACTGTTTTTT.

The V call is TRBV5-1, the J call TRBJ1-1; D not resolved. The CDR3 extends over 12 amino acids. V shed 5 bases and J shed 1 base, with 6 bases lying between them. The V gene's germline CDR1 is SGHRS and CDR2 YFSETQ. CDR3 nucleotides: TGCGCCAGCAGGGAGAAGAACACTGAAGCTTTCTTT. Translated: CASREKNTEAFF. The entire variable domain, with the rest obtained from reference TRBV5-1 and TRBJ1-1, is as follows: KAGVTQTPRYLIKTRGQQVTLSCSPISGHRSVSWYQQTPGQGLQFLFEYFSETQRNKGNFPGRFSGRQFSNSRSEMNVSTLELGDSALYLCASREKNTEAFFGQGTRLTVV.

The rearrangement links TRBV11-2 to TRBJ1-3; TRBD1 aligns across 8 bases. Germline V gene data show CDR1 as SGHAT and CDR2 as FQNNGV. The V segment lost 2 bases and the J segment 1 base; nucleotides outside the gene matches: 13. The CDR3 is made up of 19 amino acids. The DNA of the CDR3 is TGTGCCAGCAGCTTAAGGATAGGGAGGACAGGGCGTTCTGGAAACACCATATATTTT. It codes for CASSLRIGRTGRSGNTIYF.

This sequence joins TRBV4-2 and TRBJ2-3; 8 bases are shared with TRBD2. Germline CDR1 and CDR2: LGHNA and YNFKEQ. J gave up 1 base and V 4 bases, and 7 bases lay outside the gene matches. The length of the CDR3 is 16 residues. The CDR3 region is CASSPSSGPRTDTQYF. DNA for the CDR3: TGTGCCAGCAGCCCCTCTAGCGGGCCACGCACAGATACGCAGTATTTT.